This TCR beta chain was captured by sequencing in a study of blood T cell repertoires in COVID-19. For the study at large: Samples representing acute and convalescent COVID-19 were sourced from the United States, Italy and Spain. T cells, B-cell-depleted T cells, or PBMCs supplied cDNA or gDNA.

Participants, about 18 to 90 years old, spanned fewer than 30 US areas. The method was immunoSEQ multiplex PCR; TCRdb's version includes in-frame clones alone and lacks a portion of them. This sample carries about 290,000 clones, 89% of them seen once, and the ten largest clones take 1.5% to 2%. V was pared by 8 bases and J by 4 bases, with 13 bases of the junction left unmatched. Germline values: CDR1 GTSNPN, CDR2 SVGIG (reference sequence). This CDR3 is 14 amino acids long. This chain joins TRBV30 and TRBJ1-1; 7 nucleotides match TRBD1. Sequencing input: PBMCs or T cells enriched from blood (not recorded which). This receptor was taken from a woman aged 40-49 years who had recovered from COVID-19. CDR3 nucleotides: TGTGCCCTCAATACACAGGGGTTTGGCACTGAAGCTTTCTTT. Its protein is CALNTQGFGTEAFF.